The TCR beta chain described here comes from a study of somatic mutations in cytotoxic T cells in rheumatoid arthritis. Trimming took 7 bases from V and 8 from J, leaving 11 bases between them. Germline V gives CDR1 MNHNS, CDR2 SASEGT. This CDR3 region has 11 residues. Study results and limitations: Antigen targets of the expanded CD8+ clones remained unidentified. Reported slight underrepresentation of TRBV07 in rheumatoid arthritis patients was not subjected to multiple-comparison adjustment.

In the study's own analysis: Patient CD8+ clones bigger than 1% seldom lined up with published virus-specific TCRB sequences. This table comes from immunoSEQ multiplex PCR, and its TCRdb copy is limited to in-frame clones, with some not included. The DNA gave D and trimming, while V, J and clone size come from that table. The sample contains approximately 14,000 clones, 78% of which appear only once. A note on this clone: Its antigen remains unknown.

Both CD4+ and CD8+ cells were separated through positive magnetic bead selection, and their purity was verified using flow cytometry. The material sequenced was CD8+ T cells sorted from blood. This clonotype originated in an adult with rheumatoid arthritis. The J gene is TRBJ1-1, the V gene TRBV6-1; D ambiguous. Here the CDR3 reads CASITGREAFF. CDR3 coding DNA: TGTGCCAGCATCACGGGAAGGGAAGCTTTCTTT.